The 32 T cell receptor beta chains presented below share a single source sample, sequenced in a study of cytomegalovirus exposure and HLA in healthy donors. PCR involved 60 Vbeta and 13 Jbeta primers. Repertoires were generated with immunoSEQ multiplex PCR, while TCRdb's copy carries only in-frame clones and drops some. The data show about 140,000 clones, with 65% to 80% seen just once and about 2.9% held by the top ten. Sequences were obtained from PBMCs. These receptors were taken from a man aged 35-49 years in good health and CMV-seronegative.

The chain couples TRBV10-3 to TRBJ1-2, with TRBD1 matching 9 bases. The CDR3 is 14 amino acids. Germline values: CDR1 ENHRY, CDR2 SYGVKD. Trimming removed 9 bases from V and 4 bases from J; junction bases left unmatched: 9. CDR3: CAIKTGGASYGYTF. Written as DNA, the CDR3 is TGTGCCATTAAAACAGGGGGCGCGAGCTATGGCTACACCTTC.

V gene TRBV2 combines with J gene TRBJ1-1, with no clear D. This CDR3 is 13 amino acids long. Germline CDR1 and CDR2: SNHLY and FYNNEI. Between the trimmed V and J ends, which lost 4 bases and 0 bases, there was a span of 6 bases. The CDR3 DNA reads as TGTGCCAGCAGTGGGGCCTTGAACACTGAAGCTTTCTTT. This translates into CASSGALNTEAFF.

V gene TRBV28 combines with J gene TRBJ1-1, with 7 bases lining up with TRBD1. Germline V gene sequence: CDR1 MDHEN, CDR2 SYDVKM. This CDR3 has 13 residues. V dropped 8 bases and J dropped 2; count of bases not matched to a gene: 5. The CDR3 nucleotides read TGTGCCAGCGATCGACAGGGTAACACTGAAGCTTTCTTT. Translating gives CASDRQGNTEAFF.

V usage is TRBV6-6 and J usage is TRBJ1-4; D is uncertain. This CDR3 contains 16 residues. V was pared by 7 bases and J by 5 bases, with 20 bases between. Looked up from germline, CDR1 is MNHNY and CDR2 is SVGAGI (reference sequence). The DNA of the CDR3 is TGTGCCAGCACCTGGACGGGCGGGGTTCGGAATGAAAAACTGTTTTTT. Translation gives CASTWTGGVRNEKLFF.

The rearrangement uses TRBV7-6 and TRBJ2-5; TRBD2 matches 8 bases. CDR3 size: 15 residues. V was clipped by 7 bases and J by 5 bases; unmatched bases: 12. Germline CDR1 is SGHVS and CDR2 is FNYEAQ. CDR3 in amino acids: CASTSGRGAPETQYF. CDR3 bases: TGTGCCAGCACCTCTGGGCGGGGGGCTCCCGAGACCCAGTACTTC.

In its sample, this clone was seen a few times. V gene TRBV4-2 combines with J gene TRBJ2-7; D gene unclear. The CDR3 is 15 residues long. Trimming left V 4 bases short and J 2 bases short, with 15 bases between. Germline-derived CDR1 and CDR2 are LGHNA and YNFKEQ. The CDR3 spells CASSLRYDGAYEQYF. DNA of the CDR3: TGTGCCAGCAGCCTCCGCTATGACGGAGCCTACGAGCAGTACTTC.

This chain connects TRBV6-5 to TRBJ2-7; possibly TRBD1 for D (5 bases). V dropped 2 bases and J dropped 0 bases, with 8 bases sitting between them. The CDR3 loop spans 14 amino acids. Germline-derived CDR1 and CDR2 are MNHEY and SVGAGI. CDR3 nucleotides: TGTGCCAGCAGTTACCAGGACAACTCCTACGAGCAGTACTTC. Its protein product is CASSYQDNSYEQYF.

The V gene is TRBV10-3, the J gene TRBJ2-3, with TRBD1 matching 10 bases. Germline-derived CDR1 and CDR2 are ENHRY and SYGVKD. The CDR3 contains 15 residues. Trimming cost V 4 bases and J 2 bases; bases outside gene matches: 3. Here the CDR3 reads CAISGTGGITDTQYF. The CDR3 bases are TGTGCCATCAGTGGGACAGGGGGAATCACAGATACGCAGTATTTT.

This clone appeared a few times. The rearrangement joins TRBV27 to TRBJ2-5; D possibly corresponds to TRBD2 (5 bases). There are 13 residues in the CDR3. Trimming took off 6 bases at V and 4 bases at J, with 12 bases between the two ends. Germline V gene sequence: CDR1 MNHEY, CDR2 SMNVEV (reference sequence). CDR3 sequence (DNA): TGTGCCAGCAGGAGGGCCCAGGTAGAGACCCAGTACTTC. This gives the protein CASRRAQVETQYF.

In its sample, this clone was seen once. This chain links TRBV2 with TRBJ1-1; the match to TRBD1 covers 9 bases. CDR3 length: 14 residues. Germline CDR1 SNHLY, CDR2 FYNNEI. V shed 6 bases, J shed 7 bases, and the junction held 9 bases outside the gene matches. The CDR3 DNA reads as TGTGCCAGCAGCGTCTTACAGGGGGCTTATGAAGCTTTCTTT. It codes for CASSVLQGAYEAFF.

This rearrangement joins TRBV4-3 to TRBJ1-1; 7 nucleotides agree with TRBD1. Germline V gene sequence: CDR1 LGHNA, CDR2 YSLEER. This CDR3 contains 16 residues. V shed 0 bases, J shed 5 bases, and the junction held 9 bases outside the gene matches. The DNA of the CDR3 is TGCGCCAGCAGCCAAGAATTAGGGGGCGCGTGGACTGAAGCTTTCTTT. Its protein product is CASSQELGGAWTEAFF.

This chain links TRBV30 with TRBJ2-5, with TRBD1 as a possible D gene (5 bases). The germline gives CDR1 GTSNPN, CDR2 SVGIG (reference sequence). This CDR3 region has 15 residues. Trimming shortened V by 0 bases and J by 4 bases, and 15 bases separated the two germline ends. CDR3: CAWSVWGTFPETQYF. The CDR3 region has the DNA TGTGCCTGGAGTGTATGGGGCACGTTTCCAGAGACCCAGTACTTC.

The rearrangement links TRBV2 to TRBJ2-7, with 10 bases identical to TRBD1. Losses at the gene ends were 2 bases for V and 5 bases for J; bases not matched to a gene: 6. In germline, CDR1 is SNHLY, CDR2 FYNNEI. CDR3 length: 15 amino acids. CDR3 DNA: TGTGCCAGCAGTGAACCCCAGACAGGGGGCAACGAGCAGTACTTC. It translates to CASSEPQTGGNEQYF.

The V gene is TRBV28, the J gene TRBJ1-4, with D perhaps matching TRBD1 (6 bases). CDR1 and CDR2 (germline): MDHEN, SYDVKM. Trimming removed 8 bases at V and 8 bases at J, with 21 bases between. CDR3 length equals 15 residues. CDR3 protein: CASAPGGQGNEKLFF. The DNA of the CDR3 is TGTGCCAGCGCACCCGGCGGGCAGGGGAACGAAAAACTGTTTTTT. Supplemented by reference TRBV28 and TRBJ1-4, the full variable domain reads DVKVTQSSRYLVKRTGEKVFLECVQDMDHENMFWYRQDPGLGLRLIYFSYDVKMKEKGDIPEGYSVSREKKERFSLILESASTNQTSMYLCASAPGGQGNEKLFFGSGTQLSVL.

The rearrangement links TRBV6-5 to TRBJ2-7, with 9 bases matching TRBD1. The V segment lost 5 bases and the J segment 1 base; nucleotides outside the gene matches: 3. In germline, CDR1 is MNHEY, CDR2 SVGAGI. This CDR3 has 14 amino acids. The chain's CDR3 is CASSRTGESYEQYF. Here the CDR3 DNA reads TGTGCCAGCAGTAGGACAGGGGAATCCTACGAGCAGTACTTC.

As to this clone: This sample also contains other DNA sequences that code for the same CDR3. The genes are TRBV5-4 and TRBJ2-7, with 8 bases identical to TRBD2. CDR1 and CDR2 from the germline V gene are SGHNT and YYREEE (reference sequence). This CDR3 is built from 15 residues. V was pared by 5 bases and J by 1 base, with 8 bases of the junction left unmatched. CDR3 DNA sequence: TGTGCCAGCAGTCGTGCGGGCGGGGGGTCCTACGAGCAGTACTTC. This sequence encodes CASSRAGGGSYEQYF.

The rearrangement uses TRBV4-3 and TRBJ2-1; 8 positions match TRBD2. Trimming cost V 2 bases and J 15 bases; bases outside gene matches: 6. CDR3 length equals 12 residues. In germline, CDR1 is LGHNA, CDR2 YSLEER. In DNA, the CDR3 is TGCGCCAGCAGCCAACTTGCGGGGGGCTTGTTCTTC. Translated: CASSQLAGGLFF.

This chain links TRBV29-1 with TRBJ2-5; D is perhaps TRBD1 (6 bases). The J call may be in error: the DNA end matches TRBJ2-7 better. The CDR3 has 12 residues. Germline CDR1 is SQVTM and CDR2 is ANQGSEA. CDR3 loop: CSVEGTTYEQYF. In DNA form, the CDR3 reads TGCAGCGTTGAGGGGACAACCTACGAGCAGTACTTC.

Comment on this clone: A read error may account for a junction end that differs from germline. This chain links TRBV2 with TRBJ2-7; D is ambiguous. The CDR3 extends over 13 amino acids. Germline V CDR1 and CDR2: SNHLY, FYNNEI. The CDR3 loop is CASSDWIPAPEIF. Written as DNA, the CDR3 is TGTGCCAGCAGTGATTGGATCCCGGCCCCGGAGATCTTC. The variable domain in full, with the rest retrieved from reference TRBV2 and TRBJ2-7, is EPEVTQTPSHQVTQMGQEVILRCVPISNHLYFYWYRQILGQKVEFLVSFYNNEISEKSEIFDDQFSVERPDGSNFTLKIRSTKLEDSAMYFCASSDWIPAPEIFGPGTRLTVT.

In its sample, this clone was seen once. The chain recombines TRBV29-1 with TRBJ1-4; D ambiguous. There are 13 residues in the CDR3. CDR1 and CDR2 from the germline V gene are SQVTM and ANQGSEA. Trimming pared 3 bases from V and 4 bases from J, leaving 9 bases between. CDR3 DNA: TGCAGCGTTGAGTGGCAGAATAATGAAAAACTGTTTTTT. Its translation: CSVEWQNNEKLFF. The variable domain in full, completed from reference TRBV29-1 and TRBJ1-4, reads SAVISQKPSRDICQRGTSLTIQCQVDSQVTMMFWYRQQPGQSLTLIATANQGSEATYESGFVIDKFPISRPNLTFSTLTVSNMSPEDSSIYLCSVEWQNNEKLFFGSGTQLSVL.

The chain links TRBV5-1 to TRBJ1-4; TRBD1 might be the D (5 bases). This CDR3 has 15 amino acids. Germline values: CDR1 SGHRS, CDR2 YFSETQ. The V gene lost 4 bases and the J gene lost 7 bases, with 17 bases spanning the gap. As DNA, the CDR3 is TGCGCCAGCAGCAGCAATACCCAGGGCGCTGAAAAACTGTTTTTT. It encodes CASSSNTQGAEKLFF.

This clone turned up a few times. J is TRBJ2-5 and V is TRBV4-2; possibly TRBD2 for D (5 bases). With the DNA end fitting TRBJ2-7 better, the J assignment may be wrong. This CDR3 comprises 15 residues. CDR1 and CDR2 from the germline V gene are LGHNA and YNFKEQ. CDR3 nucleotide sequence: TGTGCCAGCAGCCAACTCCCAGAAAGTGGAGGCGAGCAGTACTTC. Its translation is CASSQLPESGGEQYF.

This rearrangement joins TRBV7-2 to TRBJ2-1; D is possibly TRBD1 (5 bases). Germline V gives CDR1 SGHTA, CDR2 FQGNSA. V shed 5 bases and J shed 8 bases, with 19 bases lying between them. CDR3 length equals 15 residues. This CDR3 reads CASSPDNHPSDEQFF. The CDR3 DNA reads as TGTGCCAGCAGCCCGGACAATCATCCGTCCGATGAGCAGTTCTTC.

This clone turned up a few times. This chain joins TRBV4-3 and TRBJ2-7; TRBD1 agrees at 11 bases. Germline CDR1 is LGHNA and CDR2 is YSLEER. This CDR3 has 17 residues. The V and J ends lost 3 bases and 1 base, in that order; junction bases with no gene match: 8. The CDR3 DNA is TGCGCCAGCAGCCATGCATTTGGGGACAGGGGGTCCTACGAGCAGTACTTC. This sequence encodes CASSHAFGDRGSYEQYF.

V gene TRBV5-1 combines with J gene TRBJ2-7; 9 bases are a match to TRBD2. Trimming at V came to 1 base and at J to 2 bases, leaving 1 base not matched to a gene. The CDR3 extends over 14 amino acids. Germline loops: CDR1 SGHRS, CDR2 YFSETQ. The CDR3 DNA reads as TGCGCCAGCAGCTTGCAGCGGGAGGCCTACGAGCAGTACTTC. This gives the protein CASSLQREAYEQYF.

The CDR3 is CASSLVVTRNTEAFF. The CDR3 DNA sequence: TGTGCCAGCAGCTTAGTTGTCACAAGAAACACTGAAGCTTTCTTT. The chain links TRBV11-2 to TRBJ1-1, with D unresolved. Trimming pared 1 base from V and 2 bases from J, leaving 11 bases between. Germline lookup yields CDR1 SGHAT and CDR2 FQNNGV. This CDR3 has 15 residues.

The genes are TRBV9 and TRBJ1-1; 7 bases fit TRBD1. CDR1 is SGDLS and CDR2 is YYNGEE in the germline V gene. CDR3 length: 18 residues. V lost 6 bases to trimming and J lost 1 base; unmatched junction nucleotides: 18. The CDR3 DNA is TGTGCCAGCACCCCTGGACAGGAACCGACCTTTTCGAACACTGAAGCTTTCTTT. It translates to CASTPGQEPTFSNTEAFF.

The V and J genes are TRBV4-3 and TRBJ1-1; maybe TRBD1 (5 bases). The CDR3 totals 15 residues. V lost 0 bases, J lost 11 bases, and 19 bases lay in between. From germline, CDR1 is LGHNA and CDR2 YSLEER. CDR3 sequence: CASSQETRHRSGAFF. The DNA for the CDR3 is TGCGCCAGCAGCCAAGAAACGAGACACCGATCAGGGGCTTTCTTT.

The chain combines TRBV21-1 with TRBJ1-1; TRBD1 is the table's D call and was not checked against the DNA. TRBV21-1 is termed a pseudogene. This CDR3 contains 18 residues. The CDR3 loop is CASSKEAARGQVNTEAFF. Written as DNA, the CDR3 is TGTGCCAGCAGCAAAGAGGCCGCCAGGGGGCAGGTGAACACTGAAGCTTTCTTT.

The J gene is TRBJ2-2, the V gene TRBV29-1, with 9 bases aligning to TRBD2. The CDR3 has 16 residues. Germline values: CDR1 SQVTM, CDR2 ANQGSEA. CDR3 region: CRDHPSGGLNTGELFF. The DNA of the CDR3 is TGCAGGGACCACCCCAGCGGGGGGTTAAACACCGGGGAGCTGTTTTTT.

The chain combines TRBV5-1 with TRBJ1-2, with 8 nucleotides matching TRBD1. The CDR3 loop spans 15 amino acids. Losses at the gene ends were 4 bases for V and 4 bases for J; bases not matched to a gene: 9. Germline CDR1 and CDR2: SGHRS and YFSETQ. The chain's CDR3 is CASSPTGGDAYGYTF. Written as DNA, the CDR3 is TGCGCCAGCAGCCCTACAGGGGGGGATGCCTATGGCTACACCTTC.

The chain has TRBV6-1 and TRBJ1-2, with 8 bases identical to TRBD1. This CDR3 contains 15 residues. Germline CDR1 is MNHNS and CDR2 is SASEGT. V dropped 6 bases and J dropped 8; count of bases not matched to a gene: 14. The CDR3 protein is CASRRDRTLGMGYTF. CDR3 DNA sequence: TGTGCCAGCAGACGGGACAGGACGTTGGGAATGGGCTACACCTTC.